The clone carrying this T cell receptor beta chain was counted only a few times. Its antigen is unidentified. An Oncomine TCR Beta short-read assay was used to sequence the DNA from cultured CD4+ T cells. TCRdb processed the PCR reads anew with MiXCR; each CDR3 protein has one entry. The sample contains over 15,000 distinct CDR3 sequences, 46% of which appear only once. This sample is part of a study of vaccination and CD4 T cells after COVID-19. V lost 2 bases to trimming and J lost 8 bases; unmatched junction nucleotides: 7. The CDR3 extends over 15 amino acids. Per germline, CDR1 SGHNT and CDR2 YYREEE (reference sequence). Treatment in this sample: roughly 10-day PBMC culture with coronavirus spike peptide pools or control peptides (ViraFEST assay).

The receptor comes from a human donor who had recovered from COVID-19. The chain recombines TRBV5-4 with TRBJ2-1; TRBD1 matches at 10 bases. Specimen: CD4+ T cells from blood, cultured in vitro, collected after SARS-CoV-2 vaccination. Written as DNA, the CDR3 is TGTGCCAGCAGCTTACGGACAGGGGGAGTAGATGAGCAGTTCTTC. Translation gives CASSLRTGGVDEQFF.